This T cell receptor beta chain is drawn from a study of blood T cell repertoires in COVID-19 (dated by TCRdb to the early 2020s). Regarding the research as a whole: Samples from collaborators originated in the United States, Italy and Spain and spanned both the acute and convalescent phases of COVID-19. The material from the prospective study consisted of cDNA or gDNA derived from T cells, B-cell-depleted T cells, or PBMCs. Deeply sampled blood TCRbeta repertoires from subjects exposed to, actively infected with, or recovered from COVID-19 were included in the dataset. A freely available public database, intended as a resource for researchers studying the immune response to SARS-CoV-2, is where the repertoires were released. Samples came from the ongoing ImmuneRACE study (first 160 participants) plus 1,254 subjects from 6 global collaborators. The sample metadata nearly always contained a de-identified subject ID, COVID-19 status, age in years and sex. HLA class I and class II types, where available, came from metadata supplied by the sample provider rather than from assay-based typing.

Study-wide findings and limitations: Clinical and demographic metadata were provided uncurated, with the amount varying by source and participant.

Whole blood was collected in K2EDTA tubes by collaborating institutions according to the institutions' own protocols. For TCRbeta analysis, collaborators shipped samples as frozen whole blood, isolated PBMCs, or DNA extracted from either of those sample types. As concerns this clone: Its target antigen remains unknown. Nothing much larger sits one base from this clone, and base qualities are not available.

Reading from cysteine to phenylalanine, the CDR3 counts 14 amino acids. Only CDR3 DNA is held: 42 bases, read in frame from base 1. As encoded in the germline V gene, CDR1 is MDHEN while CDR2 is SYDVKM. Trimming accounts for 5 bases at V and 3 bases at J, while the number of junction bases matched to no gene is 5. TCRbeta CDR3 regions were amplified from genomic DNA using the immunoSEQ Assay, a bias-controlled multiplex PCR. The paper's processing steps were these. The number of nucleated cells in each sample was estimated by amplification of reference gene primers within the assay. To quantify the absolute abundance of each unique TCRbeta CDR3 rearrangement, sequence reads were collapsed and filtered. For each sample, productive Simpson clonality was calculated as the square root of Simpson's diversity index over productive rearrangements. As stored in TCRdb, this immuneACCESS dataset retains in-frame rearrangements with V and J assigned. A fraction of the clones does not appear; measured against another copy, unresolved V genes explain less than half of the discrepancy, and the remainder lacks a known reason. V and J calls and clone size are as listed in that table; D and trimming were resolved from the DNA. Present in this sample are more than 95,000 clones, 91% of which were seen just once. Clones ranked in the top ten supply 6% of the sample.

The sample taken for sequencing was peripheral blood. The rearranged segments are TRBV28 and TRBJ2-7; a stretch of 9 junction bases matches TRBD1. The source is a human donor in a cohort sampled during active COVID-19. The nucleotides are TGTGCCAGCAGTCCGAACAGGGGGCACTACGAGCAGTACTTC. This translates into CASSPNRGHYEQYF.